The sequence of this T cell receptor beta chain was determined in a study of T cell changes during pregnancy in multiple sclerosis. The CDR3 totals 15 residues. V was shortened by 6 bases and J by 0 bases, with 15 bases between the two germline ends. The V gene's germline CDR1 is MDHEN and CDR2 SYDVKM. TCRdb's table, derived via immunoSEQ multiplex PCR, lists solely in-frame clones and lacks some. The repertoire holds about 35,000 clones, roughly 90% seen once, with about 0.72% in the top ten. This clone was counted a single time. The receptor was derived from a female donor in good health, enrolled as a control in a pregnancy study. The chain is built from TRBV28 and TRBJ2-7; possibly TRBD1 for D (5 bases). Sequences were derived from CD4+ T cells from peripheral blood mononuclear cells, sampled after pregnancy. This CDR3 reads CASSQTVNLSYEQYF. CDR3 in DNA: TGTGCCAGCAGCCAGACAGTCAACCTCTCCTACGAGCAGTACTTC.